These 22 T cell receptor beta chains were all obtained from the same sample, sequenced in a study of cytomegalovirus exposure and HLA in healthy donors. The primer mix had 60 Vbeta and 13 Jbeta primers. Using immunoSEQ multiplex PCR, the repertoire was profiled, and TCRdb retains in-frame clones only, with some absent. The sample has some 190,000 clones; roughly 85% are singletons. The sequenced material came from PBMCs. The receptors were sampled from a boy aged 2 to 10 in good health and CMV-seronegative.

V and J are TRBV30 and TRBJ2-5; TRBD1 agrees at 7 bases. CDR1 and CDR2 (germline): GTSNPN, SVGIG (reference sequence). Germline trimming cut 5 bases from V and 5 bases from J; bases unmatched to any gene: 5. The CDR3 totals 12 residues. CDR3 bases: TGTGCCTGGGACAGGGCGGGTGAGACCCAGTACTTC. Encoded protein: CAWDRAGETQYF.

The chain joins TRBV12-2 to TRBJ1-1. TRBV12-2 is a listed pseudogene. This CDR3 comprises 16 residues. For the CDR3, the DNA is TGTGCAAGTCGCTCCGGGCGTGGGGGGTCGGACACTGAAGCTTTCTTT. Translation: CASRSGRGGSDTEAFF.

The CDR3 loop is CSARAGYEQYF. The DNA of the CDR3 is TGCAGTGCTAGAGCAGGGTACGAGCAGTACTTC. The gene calls are TRBV20-1 and TRBJ2-5; D might be TRBD1 (5 bases). TRBJ2-7 explains the end of the DNA better; the J call may be wrong. CDR1 and CDR2 (germline): DFQATT, SNEGSKA (reference sequence). This CDR3 region has 11 residues.

The chain uses TRBV10-3 and TRBJ2-1; perhaps TRBD2 as D (6 bases). The CDR3 extends over 13 amino acids. Trimming cost V 7 bases and J 7 bases, with 14 bases left between them. Germline CDR1 reads ENHRY; CDR2 reads SYGVKD. The CDR3 DNA reads as TGTGCCATCACCGAGGCTAGCGATAATGAGCAGTTCTTC. Its protein is CAITEASDNEQFF.

With regard to this clone: Germline and junction disagree at one end, which may indicate a read error. In the same sample, other DNA sequences code for this CDR3. This chain joins TRBV19 and TRBJ1-1; the D gene is possibly TRBD1 (6 bases). This CDR3 is built from 14 residues. The germline CDR1 and CDR2 sequences are LNHDA and SQIVND (reference sequence). The CDR3 here is CASSPWTANTEAFF. CDR3 bases: TGTGCCAGTAGTCCGTGGACAGCGAACACCGAAGCTTTCTTT.

The chain joins TRBV29-1 to TRBJ2-5; 7 nucleotides agree with TRBD1. The germline V gene encodes CDR1 SQVTM and CDR2 ANQGSEA. CDR3 length equals 13 residues. V shed 7 bases and J 2 bases; nucleotides not matched to a gene: 7. The CDR3 here is CSELGTDQETQYF. The DNA of the CDR3 is TGCAGCGAACTCGGGACAGATCAAGAGACCCAGTACTTC. The variable domain in full, with the rest retrieved from reference TRBV29-1 and TRBJ2-5, is SAVISQKPSRDICQRGTSLTIQCQVDSQVTMMFWYRQQPGQSLTLIATANQGSEATYESGFVIDKFPISRPNLTFSTLTVSNMSPEDSSIYLCSELGTDQETQYFGPGTRLLVL.

The J gene is TRBJ1-1, the V gene TRBV19, with D unresolved. The CDR3 covers 16 residues. Germline V lookup: CDR1 LNHDA, CDR2 SQIVND (reference sequence). Trimming shortened V by 3 bases and J by 1 base, and 15 bases separated the two germline ends. CDR3 loop: CASSMITPQANTEAFF. In nucleotides, the CDR3 is TGTGCCAGTAGTATGATTACCCCTCAGGCGAACACTGAAGCTTTCTTT. Based on the CDR3 plus reference TRBV19 and TRBJ1-1, the full variable domain is DGGITQSPKYLFRKEGQNVTLSCEQNLNHDAMYWYRQDPGQGLRLIYYSQIVNDFQKGDIAEGYSVSREKKESFPLTVTSAQKNPTAFYLCASSMITPQANTEAFFGQGTRLTVV.

In its sample, this clone was seen a few times. This chain links TRBV11-2 with TRBJ2-1; possible D gene TRBD2, 6 bases. Germline assignment: CDR1 SGHAT and CDR2 FQNNGV. Trimming took off 0 bases at V and 7 bases at J, with 22 bases between the two ends. The CDR3 sequence is 18 residues long. Written as DNA, the CDR3 is TGTGCCAGCAGCTTAGATCATCGGGGGACGGGATTTATAAATGAGCAGTTCTTC. This gives the protein CASSLDHRGTGFINEQFF.

This clone was found a few times. The chain uses TRBV6-1 and TRBJ1-5; 8 bases are shared with TRBD1. The germline V gene encodes CDR1 MNHNS and CDR2 SASEGT. V dropped 1 base and J dropped 6; count of bases not matched to a gene: 5. The CDR3 contains 15 residues. The CDR3 coding sequence is TGTGCCAGCAGTGAAGAGGCAGGGGGCCCTCAGCCCCAGCATTTT. It is translated as CASSEEAGGPQPQHF.

The chain couples TRBV7-9 to TRBJ1-1; no clear D gene. Trimming cost V 4 bases and J 2 bases, with 5 bases left between them. CDR3 length equals 12 residues. Germline V gene data show CDR1 as SEHNR and CDR2 as FQNEAQ (reference sequence). The CDR3 region has the DNA TGTGCCAGCAGCTCCAAAAACACTGAAGCTTTCTTT. It is translated as CASSSKNTEAFF.

The chain combines TRBV20-1 with TRBJ2-1; unclear D gene. The CDR3 length is 11 residues. Trimming took off 2 bases at V and 9 bases at J, with 8 bases between the two ends. CDR1 and CDR2 from the germline V gene are DFQATT and SNEGSKA (reference sequence). CDR3 protein: CSARRLGEQFF. The CDR3 nucleotides are TGCAGTGCTAGACGACTGGGTGAGCAGTTCTTC.

The chain recombines TRBV12-5 with TRBJ2-1, with TRBD2 identical over 12 bases. The CDR3 has 14 amino acids. Germline CDR1 is LGHNT and CDR2 is FRNRAP. V shed 6 bases and J 9 bases; nucleotides not matched to a gene: 6. The CDR3 loop reads CASGRLAGVTEQFF. The CDR3 DNA follows: TGTGCTAGTGGGCGACTAGCGGGAGTAACTGAGCAGTTCTTC.

The CDR3 loop reads CASSPFTTGGPYNEQFF. The CDR3, as DNA: TGTGCCAGCAGCCCGTTTACCACAGGGGGCCCCTACAATGAGCAGTTCTTC. This rearrangement joins TRBV14 to TRBJ2-1; TRBD1 agrees at 9 bases. The CDR3 sequence is 17 residues long. In germline, CDR1 is SGHDN, CDR2 FVKESK. Unmatched junction bases numbered 9, after V lost 4 bases and J lost 2 bases. The full variable domain, rest sourced from reference TRBV14 and TRBJ2-1, is EAGVTQFPSHSVIEKGQTVTLRCDPISGHDNLYWYRRVMGKEIKFLLHFVKESKQDESGMPNNRFLAERTGGTYSTLKVQPAELEDSGVYFCASSPFTTGGPYNEQFFGPGTRLTVL.

This chain joins TRBV27 and TRBJ1-1, with D possibly matching TRBD1 (5 bases). Germline assignment: CDR1 MNHEY and CDR2 SMNVEV (reference sequence). The V and J ends lost 5 bases and 10 bases respectively, with 17 bases between them. This CDR3 contains 13 residues. CDR3 nucleotides: TGTGCCAGCAGTCTGAAGGGGCGATCGGGAGCTTTCTTT. Encoded protein: CASSLKGRSGAFF.

The CDR3 loop reads CASSEELGAETQYF. For the CDR3, the DNA is TGTGCCAGCAGTGAAGAGTTGGGGGCTGAGACCCAGTACTTC. This sequence joins TRBV2 and TRBJ2-5, with a possible D match to TRBD1 (6 bases). The germline CDR1 and CDR2 sequences are SNHLY and FYNNEI. Deletions cut 1 base from V and 5 bases from J, with 11 bases between. This CDR3 is built from 14 residues.

There are a few counts of this clone. V gene TRBV28 combines with J gene TRBJ2-3; D is possibly TRBD2 (5 bases). Germline V lookup: CDR1 MDHEN, CDR2 SYDVKM. This CDR3 region has 14 residues. Trimming shortened V by 6 bases and J by 6 bases, and 16 bases separated the two germline ends. CDR3 nucleotides: TGTGCCAGCAGGCTGCGGGCAGGATACGATACGCAGTATTTT. It specifies CASRLRAGYDTQYF. The full variable domain, rest sourced from reference TRBV28 and TRBJ2-3, is DVKVTQSSRYLVKRTGEKVFLECVQDMDHENMFWYRQDPGLGLRLIYFSYDVKMKEKGDIPEGYSVSREKKERFSLILESASTNQTSMYLCASRLRAGYDTQYFGPGTRLTVL.

The genes are TRBV5-6 and TRBJ2-3; 9 bases match TRBD2. The CDR3 runs 16 residues. Germline values: CDR1 SGHDT, CDR2 YYEEEE. The J segment lost 2 bases and the V segment lost 3 bases, leaving 7 bases of the junction unmatched. The CDR3 region is CASSWETSGDTDTQYF. The CDR3 bases are TGTGCCAGCAGCTGGGAGACTAGCGGAGACACAGATACGCAGTATTTT.

CDR3 bases: TGTGCCAGCAGCCCCCCGGCGGGAGGTTCACCCCTCCACTTT. This codes for CASSPPAGGSPLHF. The V and J genes are TRBV7-9 and TRBJ1-6; D is undetermined. This CDR3 region has 14 residues. The V end was cut by 5 bases, the J end by 9 bases, with 14 bases between. Looked up from germline, CDR1 is SEHNR and CDR2 is FQNEAQ (reference sequence).

The gene calls are TRBV27 and TRBJ1-5, with 7 bases identical to TRBD1. This CDR3 is 14 amino acids long. Germline V CDR1 and CDR2: MNHEY, SMNVEV (reference sequence). V dropped 6 bases and J dropped 3; count of bases not matched to a gene: 5. The CDR3 sequence is CASRLGQYNQPQHF. The CDR3 DNA is TGTGCCAGCAGGCTGGGACAGTACAATCAGCCCCAGCATTTT.

J is TRBJ1-1 and V is TRBV5-6; TRBD1 agrees at 11 bases. The germline V gene encodes CDR1 SGHDT and CDR2 YYEEEE. V gave up 2 bases and J gave up 12 bases; unmatched junction bases: 9. The CDR3 has 14 residues. Here the CDR3 reads CASSFGRTGGKTFF. The CDR3 DNA sequence: TGTGCCAGCAGCTTTGGCAGGACAGGGGGCAAAACTTTCTTT.

The genes are TRBV28 and TRBJ2-7; 7 bases fit TRBD1. Germline CDR1 is MDHEN and CDR2 is SYDVKM. The CDR3 loop spans 13 amino acids. The V and J ends lost 1 base and 5 bases, in that order; junction bases with no gene match: 2. The CDR3 here is CASSLLQGNEQYF. DNA for the CDR3: TGTGCCAGCAGTTTATTACAGGGGAACGAGCAGTACTTC.

This rearrangement joins TRBV19 to TRBJ1-5; 7 nucleotides line up with TRBD1. The V and J ends lost 4 bases and 8 bases, in that order; junction bases with no gene match: 2. This CDR3 is built from 12 residues. Germline CDR1 reads LNHDA; CDR2 reads SQIVND (reference sequence). CDR3 loop: CASSNTGEPQHF. In DNA form, the CDR3 reads TGTGCCAGTAGTAATACAGGGGAGCCCCAGCATTTT.